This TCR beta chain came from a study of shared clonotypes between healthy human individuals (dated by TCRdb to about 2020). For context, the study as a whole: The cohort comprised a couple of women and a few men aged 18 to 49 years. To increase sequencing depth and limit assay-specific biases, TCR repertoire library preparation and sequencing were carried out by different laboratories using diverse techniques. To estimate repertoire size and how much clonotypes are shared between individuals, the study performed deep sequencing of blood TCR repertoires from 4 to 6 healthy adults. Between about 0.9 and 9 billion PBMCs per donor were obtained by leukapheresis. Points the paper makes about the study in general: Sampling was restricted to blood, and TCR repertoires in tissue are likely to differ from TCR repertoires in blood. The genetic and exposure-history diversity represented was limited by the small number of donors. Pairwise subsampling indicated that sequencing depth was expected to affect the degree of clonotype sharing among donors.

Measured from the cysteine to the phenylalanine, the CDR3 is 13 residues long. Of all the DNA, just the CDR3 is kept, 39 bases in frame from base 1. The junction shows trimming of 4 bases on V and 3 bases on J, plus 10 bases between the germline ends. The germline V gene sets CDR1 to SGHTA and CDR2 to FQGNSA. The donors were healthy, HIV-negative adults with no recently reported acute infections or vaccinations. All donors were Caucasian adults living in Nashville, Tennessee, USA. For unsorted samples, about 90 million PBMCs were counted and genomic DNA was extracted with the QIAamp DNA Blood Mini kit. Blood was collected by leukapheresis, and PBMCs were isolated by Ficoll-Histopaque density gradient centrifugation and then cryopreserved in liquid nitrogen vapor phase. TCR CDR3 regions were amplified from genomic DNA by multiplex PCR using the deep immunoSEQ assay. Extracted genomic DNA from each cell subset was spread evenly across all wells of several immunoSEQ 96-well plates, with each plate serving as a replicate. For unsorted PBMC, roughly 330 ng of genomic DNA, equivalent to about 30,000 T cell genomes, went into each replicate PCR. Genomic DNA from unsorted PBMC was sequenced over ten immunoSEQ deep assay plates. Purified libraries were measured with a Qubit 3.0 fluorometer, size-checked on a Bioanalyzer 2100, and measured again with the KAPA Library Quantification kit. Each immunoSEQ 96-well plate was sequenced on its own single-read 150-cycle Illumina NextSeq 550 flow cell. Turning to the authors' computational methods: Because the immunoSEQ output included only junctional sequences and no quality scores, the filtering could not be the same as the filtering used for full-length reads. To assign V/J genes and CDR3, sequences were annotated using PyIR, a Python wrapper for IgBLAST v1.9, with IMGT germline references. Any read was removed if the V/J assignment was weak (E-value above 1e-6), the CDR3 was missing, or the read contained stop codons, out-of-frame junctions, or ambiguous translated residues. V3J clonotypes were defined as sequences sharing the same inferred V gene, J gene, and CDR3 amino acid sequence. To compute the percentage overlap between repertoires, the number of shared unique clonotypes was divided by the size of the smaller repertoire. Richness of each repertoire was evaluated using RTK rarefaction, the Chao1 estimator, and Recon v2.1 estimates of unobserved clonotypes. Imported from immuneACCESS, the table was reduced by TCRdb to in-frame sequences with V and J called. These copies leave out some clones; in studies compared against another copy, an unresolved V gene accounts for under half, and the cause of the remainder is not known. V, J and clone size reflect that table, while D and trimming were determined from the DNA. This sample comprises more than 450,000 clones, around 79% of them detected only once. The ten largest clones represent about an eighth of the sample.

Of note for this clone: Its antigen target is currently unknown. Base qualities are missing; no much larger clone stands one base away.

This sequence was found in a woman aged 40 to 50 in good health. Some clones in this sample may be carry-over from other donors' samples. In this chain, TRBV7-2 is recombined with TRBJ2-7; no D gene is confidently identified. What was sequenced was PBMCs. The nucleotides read TGTGCCAGCAGCTCGACTGTCGGCTACGAGCAGTACTTC. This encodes CASSSTVGYEQYF.